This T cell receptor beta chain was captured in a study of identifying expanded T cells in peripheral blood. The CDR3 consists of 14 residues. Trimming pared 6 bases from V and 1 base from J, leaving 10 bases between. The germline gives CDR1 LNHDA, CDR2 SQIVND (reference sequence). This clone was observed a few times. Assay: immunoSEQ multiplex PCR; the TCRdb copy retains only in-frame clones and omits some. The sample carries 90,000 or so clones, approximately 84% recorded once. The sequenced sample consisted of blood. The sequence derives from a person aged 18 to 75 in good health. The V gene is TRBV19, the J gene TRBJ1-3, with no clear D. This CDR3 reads CASRSAGSGNTIYF. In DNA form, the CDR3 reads TGTGCCAGTAGGTCGGCGGGATCTGGAAACACCATATATTTT.